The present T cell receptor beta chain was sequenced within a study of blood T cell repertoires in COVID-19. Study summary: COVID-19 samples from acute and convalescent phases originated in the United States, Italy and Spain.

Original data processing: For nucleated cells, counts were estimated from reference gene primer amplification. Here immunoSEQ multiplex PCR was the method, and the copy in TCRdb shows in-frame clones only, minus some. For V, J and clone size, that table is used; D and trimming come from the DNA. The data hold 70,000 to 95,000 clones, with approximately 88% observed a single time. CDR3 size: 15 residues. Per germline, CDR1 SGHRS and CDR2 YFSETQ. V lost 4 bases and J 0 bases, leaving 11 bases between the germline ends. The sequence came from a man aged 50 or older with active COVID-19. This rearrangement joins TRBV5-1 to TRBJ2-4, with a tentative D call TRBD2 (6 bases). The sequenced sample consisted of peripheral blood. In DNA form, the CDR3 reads TGCGCCAGCAGCCCTGGGGGGATAGCCAAAAACATTCAGTACTTC. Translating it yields CASSPGGIAKNIQYF.